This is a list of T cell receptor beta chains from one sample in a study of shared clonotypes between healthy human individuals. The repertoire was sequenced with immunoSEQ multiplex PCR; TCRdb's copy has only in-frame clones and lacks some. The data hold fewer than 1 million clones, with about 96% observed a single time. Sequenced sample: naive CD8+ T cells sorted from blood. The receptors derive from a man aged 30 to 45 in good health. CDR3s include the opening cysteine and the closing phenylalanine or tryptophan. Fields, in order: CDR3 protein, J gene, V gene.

CDR3 protein: CASTARPDYSNQPQHF
J gene: TRBJ1-5
V gene: TRBV19

CDR3 protein: CASILGRGLWETQYF
J gene: TRBJ2-5
V gene: TRBV5-6

CDR3 protein: CASSQGLGDTEAFF
J gene: TRBJ1-1
V gene: TRBV4-2

CDR3 protein: CASRPLGFNQPQHF
J gene: TRBJ1-5
V gene: TRBV19

CDR3 protein: CASSLATTGARETQYF
J gene: TRBJ2-5
V gene: TRBV7-6

CDR3 protein: CASSPVADTQYF
J gene: TRBJ2-3
V gene: TRBV7-9

CDR3 protein: CASSLNKVYEQYF
J gene: TRBJ2-7
V gene: TRBV7-2

CDR3 protein: CASSVEGLGTGELFF
J gene: TRBJ2-2
V gene: TRBV9

CDR3 protein: CASRHGYQPQHF
J gene: TRBJ1-5
V gene: TRBV19

CDR3 protein: CAWSPPDRSNQPQHF
J gene: TRBJ1-5
V gene: TRBV30

CDR3 protein: CASSLAVYSNQPQHF
J gene: TRBJ1-5
V gene: TRBV7-8

CDR3 protein: CASSIGTLAKNIQYF
J gene: TRBJ2-4
V gene: TRBV19